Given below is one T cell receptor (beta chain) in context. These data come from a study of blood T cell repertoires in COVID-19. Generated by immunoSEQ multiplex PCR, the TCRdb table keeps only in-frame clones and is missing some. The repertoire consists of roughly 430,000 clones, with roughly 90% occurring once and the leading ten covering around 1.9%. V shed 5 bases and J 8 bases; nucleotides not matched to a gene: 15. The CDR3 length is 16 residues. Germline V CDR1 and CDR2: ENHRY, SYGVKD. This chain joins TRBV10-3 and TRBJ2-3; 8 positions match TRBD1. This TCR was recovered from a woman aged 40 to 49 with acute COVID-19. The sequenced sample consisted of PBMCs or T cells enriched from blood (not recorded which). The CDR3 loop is CAISLTGQEAFGTQYF. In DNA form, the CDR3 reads TGTGCCATCAGTTTAACGGGACAGGAGGCGTTCGGTACGCAGTATTTT.